This TCR beta chain comes out of a study of cytomegalovirus exposure and HLA in healthy donors. A remark on this clone: What it binds is not known.

Trimming took 1 base from V and 6 from J; bases not matched to a gene: 2. Germline CDR1 and CDR2: MDHEN and SYDVKM. CDR3 size: 14 residues. The study's findings and limits: A few chains linked to CMV were shown in vitro to be specific for CMV antigens. As a later analysis showed, several of the most significant clusters appeared to be linked to common viral pathogens. Within an earlier analysis, most TCR beta V segments proved productive either about 90% or about 30% of the time. The authors later found HLA-associated TCR beta chains more clonally expanded than equally common others.

The PCR made use of 60 Vbeta and 13 Jbeta primers. Sequencing used immunoSEQ multiplex PCR; TCRdb keeps in-frame clones, though not all of them. The sample carries tens of thousands of clones, about 60% recorded once. The clonotype originates from a man aged 50 to 60 in good health and CMV-seropositive. This sequence joins TRBV28 and TRBJ2-7, with 11 positions matching TRBD2. Sample: PBMCs. CDR3 in amino acids: CASSLFGTSGEQYF. CDR3 sequence (DNA): TGTGCCAGCAGTTTATTCGGGACTAGCGGCGAGCAGTACTTC.